Described below is a single T cell receptor (beta chain) sequence and its context. This entry comes from a study of CD8+ T cells in alopecia areata. V was pared by 2 bases and J by 1 base, with 9 bases of the junction left unmatched. The CDR3 consists of 17 residues. CDR1 GTSNPN and CDR2 SVGIG come from the germline V gene (reference sequence). Investigators isolated RNA and reverse transcribed it into cDNA to act as the sequencing template. TCRdb's copy holds only in-frame clones and misses some; the assay was immunoSEQ multiplex PCR. The repertoire holds 150,000 to 200,000 clones, with roughly 63% as singletons.

This receptor was obtained from a human donor with alopecia areata. J is TRBJ1-5 and V is TRBV30; the match to TRBD1 covers 9 bases. This material consisted of CD4+ T cells sorted from blood, taken at week 0. In DNA form, the CDR3 reads TGTGCCTGGAGTACCTTTTGGGGACAGGGAAGCAATCAGCCCCAGCATTTT. It codes for CAWSTFWGQGSNQPQHF.